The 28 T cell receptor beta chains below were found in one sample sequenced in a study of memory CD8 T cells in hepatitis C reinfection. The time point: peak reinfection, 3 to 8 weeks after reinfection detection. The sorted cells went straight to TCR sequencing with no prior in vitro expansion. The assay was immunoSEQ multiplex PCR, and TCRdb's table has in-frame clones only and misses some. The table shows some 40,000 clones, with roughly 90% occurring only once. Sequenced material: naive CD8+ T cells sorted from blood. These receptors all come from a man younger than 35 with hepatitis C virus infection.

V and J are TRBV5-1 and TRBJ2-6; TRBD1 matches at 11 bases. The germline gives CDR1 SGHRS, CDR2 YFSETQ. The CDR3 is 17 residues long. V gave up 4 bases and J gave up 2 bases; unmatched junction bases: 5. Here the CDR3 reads CASSQGQGEAGANVLTF. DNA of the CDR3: TGCGCCAGCAGCCAGGGACAGGGGGAGGCTGGGGCCAACGTCCTGACTTTC.

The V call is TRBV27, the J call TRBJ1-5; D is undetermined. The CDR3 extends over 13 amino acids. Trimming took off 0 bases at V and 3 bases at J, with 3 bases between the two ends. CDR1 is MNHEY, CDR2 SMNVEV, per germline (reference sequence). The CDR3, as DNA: TGTGCCAGCAGTTTATCGGCCAATCAGCCCCAGCATTTT. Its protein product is CASSLSANQPQHF.

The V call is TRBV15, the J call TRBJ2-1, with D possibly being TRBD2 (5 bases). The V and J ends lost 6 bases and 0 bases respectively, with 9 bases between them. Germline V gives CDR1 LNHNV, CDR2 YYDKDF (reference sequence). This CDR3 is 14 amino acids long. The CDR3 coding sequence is TGTGCCACCAGGCGGGCGCCCTCCTACAATGAGCAGTTCTTC. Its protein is CATRRAPSYNEQFF. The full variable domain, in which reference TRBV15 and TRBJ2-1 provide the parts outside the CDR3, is DAMVIQNPRYQVTQFGKPVTLSCSQTLNHNVMYWYQQKSSQAPKLLFHYYDKDFNNEADTPDNFQSRRPNTSFCFLDIRSPGLGDTAMYLCATRRAPSYNEQFFGPGTRLTVL.

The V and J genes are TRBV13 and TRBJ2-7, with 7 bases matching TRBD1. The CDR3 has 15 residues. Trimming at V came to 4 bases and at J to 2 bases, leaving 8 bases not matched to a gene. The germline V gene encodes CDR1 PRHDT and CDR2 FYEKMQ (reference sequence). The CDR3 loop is CASSSQGLGAYEQYF. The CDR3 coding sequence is TGTGCCAGCAGCTCACAGGGGCTCGGCGCCTACGAGCAGTACTTC.

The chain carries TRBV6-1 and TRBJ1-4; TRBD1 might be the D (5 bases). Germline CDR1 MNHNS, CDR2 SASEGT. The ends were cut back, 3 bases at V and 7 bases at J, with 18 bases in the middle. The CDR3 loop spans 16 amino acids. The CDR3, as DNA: TGTGCCAGCAGTGATTCCCCGGGACTTCACCCTGAAAAACTGTTTTTT. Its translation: CASSDSPGLHPEKLFF.

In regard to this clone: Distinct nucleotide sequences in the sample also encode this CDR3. The CDR3: CASSLAQGAGNTIYF. CDR3 nucleotides: TGTGCCAGCAGCTTAGCACAGGGAGCTGGAAACACCATATATTTT. This chain connects TRBV7-9 to TRBJ1-3; a weak D match, TRBD1 (6 bases). This CDR3 spans 15 amino acids. V lost 0 bases and J lost 2, with 8 bases in between. The germline gives CDR1 SEHNR, CDR2 FQNEAQ (reference sequence).

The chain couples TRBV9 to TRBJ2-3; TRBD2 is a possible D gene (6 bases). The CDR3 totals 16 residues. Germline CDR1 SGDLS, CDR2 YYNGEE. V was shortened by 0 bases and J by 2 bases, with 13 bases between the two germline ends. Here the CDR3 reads CASSVEASVPTDTQYF. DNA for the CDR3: TGTGCCAGCAGCGTAGAGGCTAGCGTCCCCACAGATACGCAGTATTTT. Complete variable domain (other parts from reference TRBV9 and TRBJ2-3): DSGVTQTPKHLITATGQRVTLRCSPRSGDLSVYWYQQSLDQGLQFLIQYYNGEERAKGNILERFSAQQFPDLHSELNLSSLELGDSALYFCASSVEASVPTDTQYFGPGTRLTVL.

CDR3 nucleotide sequence: TGTGCCAGCAGCGTCGGAGGCTCTGGGGCCAACGTCCTGACTTTC. As protein: CASSVGGSGANVLTF. The rearrangement uses TRBV7-9 and TRBJ2-6, with a weak D call TRBD2 (5 bases). The CDR3 has 15 amino acids. The germline CDR1 and CDR2 sequences are SEHNR and FQNEAQ (reference sequence). V was shortened by 5 bases and J by 0 bases, with 8 bases between the two germline ends.

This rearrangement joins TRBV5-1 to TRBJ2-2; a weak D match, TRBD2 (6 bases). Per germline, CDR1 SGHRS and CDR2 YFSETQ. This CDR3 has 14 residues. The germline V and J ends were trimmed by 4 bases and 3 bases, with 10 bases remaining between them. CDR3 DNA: TGCGCCAGCAGCCCGGGACTCGACACCGGGGAGCTGTTTTTT. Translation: CASSPGLDTGELFF.

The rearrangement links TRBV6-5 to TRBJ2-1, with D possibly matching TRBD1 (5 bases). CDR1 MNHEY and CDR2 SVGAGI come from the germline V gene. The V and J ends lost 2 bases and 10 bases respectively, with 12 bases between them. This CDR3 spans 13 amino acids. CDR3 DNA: TGTGCCAGCAGTTACGGGCCCAGGACAGAGCAGTTCTTC. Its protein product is CASSYGPRTEQFF.

CDR3 DNA sequence: TGTGCCAGCAGCTTAGCCGGTTCGGTCCATTCCTACAATGAGCAGTTCTTC. Encoded protein: CASSLAGSVHSYNEQFF. V gene TRBV11-2 combines with J gene TRBJ2-1; D not certain. CDR3 size: 17 residues. Looked up from germline, CDR1 is SGHAT and CDR2 is FQNNGV. Trimming removed 1 base at V and 1 base at J, with 14 bases between.

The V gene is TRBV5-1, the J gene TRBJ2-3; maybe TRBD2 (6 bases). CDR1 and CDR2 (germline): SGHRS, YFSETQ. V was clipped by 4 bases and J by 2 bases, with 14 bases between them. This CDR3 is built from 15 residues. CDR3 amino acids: CASSTRDSSTDTQYF. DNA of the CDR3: TGCGCCAGCAGCACCCGGGACTCTTCCACAGATACGCAGTATTTT. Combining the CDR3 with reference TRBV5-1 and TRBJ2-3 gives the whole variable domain KAGVTQTPRYLIKTRGQQVTLSCSPISGHRSVSWYQQTPGQGLQFLFEYFSETQRNKGNFPGRFSGRQFSNSRSEMNVSTLELGDSALYLCASSTRDSSTDTQYFGPGTRLTVL.

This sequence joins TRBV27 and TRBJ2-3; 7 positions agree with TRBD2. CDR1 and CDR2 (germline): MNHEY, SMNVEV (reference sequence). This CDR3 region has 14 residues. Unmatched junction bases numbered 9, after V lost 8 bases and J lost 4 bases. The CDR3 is CASRRGMTADTQYF. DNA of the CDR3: TGTGCCAGCCGGCGGGGGATGACTGCAGATACGCAGTATTTT.

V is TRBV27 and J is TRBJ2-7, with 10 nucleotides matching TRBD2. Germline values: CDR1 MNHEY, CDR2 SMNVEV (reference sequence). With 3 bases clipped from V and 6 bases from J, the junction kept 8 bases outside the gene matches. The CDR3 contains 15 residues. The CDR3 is CASSFSSGSIGEQYF. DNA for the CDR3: TGTGCCAGCAGTTTCTCTAGCGGGAGTATCGGCGAGCAGTACTTC.

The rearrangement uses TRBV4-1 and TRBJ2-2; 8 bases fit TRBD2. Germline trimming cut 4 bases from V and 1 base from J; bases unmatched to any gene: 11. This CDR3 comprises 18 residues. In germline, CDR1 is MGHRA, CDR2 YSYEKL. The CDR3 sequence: CASSPLLWRGENTGELFF. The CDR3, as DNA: TGCGCCAGCAGCCCCCTATTGTGGCGGGGGGAGAACACCGGGGAGCTGTTTTTT.

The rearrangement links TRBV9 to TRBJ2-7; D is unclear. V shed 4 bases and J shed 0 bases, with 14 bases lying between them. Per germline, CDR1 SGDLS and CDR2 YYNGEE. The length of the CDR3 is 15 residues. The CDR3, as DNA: TGTGCCAGCAGCCTGACCAGCGCGAGCTCCTACGAGCAGTACTTC. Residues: CASSLTSASSYEQYF.

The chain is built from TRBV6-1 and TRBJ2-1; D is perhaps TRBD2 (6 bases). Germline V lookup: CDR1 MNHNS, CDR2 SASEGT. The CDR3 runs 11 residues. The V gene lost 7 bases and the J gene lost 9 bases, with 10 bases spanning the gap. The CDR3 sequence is CASKREFEQFF. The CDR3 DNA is TGTGCCAGCAAACGGGAGTTTGAGCAGTTCTTC.

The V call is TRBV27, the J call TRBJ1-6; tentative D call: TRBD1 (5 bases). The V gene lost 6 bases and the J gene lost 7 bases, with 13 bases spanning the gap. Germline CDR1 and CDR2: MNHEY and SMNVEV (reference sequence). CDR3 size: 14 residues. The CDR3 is CASRADSLNSPLHF. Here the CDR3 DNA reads TGTGCCAGCAGGGCCGACAGTCTCAATTCACCCCTCCACTTT.

The CDR3 loop reads CASSYMTGGGETQYF. The CDR3 nucleotides are TGTGCCAGCAGCTATATGACAGGGGGCGGGGAGACCCAGTACTTC. V and J are TRBV7-9 and TRBJ2-5, with TRBD1 matching 10 bases. Germline V lookup: CDR1 SEHNR, CDR2 FQNEAQ (reference sequence). After removal of 4 bases from V and 5 bases from J, the junction contained 7 bases not matched to a gene. The CDR3 sequence is 15 residues long.

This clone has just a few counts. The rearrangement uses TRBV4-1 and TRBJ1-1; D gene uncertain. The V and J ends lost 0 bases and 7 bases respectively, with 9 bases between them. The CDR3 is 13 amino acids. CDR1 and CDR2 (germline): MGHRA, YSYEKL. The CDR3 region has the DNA TGCGCCAGCAGCCAAGATAGTAGTTTTGAAGCTTTCTTT. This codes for CASSQDSSFEAFF.

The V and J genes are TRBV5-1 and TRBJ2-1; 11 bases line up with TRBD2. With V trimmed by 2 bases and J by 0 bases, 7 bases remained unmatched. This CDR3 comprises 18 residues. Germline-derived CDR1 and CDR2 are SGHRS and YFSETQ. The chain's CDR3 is CASSFLAGGQSSYNEQFF. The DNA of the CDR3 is TGCGCCAGCAGCTTCCTAGCGGGAGGCCAAAGCTCCTACAATGAGCAGTTCTTC.

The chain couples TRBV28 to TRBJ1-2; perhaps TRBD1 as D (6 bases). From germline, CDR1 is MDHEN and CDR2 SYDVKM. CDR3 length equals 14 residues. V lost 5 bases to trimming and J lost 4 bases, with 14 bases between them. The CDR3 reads CASSLRGPGYGYTF. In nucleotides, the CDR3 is TGTGCCAGCAGTCTCAGGGGTCCAGGCTATGGCTACACCTTC.

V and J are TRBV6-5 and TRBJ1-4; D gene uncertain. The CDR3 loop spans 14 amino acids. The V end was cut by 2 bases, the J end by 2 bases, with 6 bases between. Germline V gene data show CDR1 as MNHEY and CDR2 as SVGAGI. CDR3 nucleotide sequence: TGTGCCAGCAGTTACGCGGATACTAATGAAAAACTGTTTTTT. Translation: CASSYADTNEKLFF.

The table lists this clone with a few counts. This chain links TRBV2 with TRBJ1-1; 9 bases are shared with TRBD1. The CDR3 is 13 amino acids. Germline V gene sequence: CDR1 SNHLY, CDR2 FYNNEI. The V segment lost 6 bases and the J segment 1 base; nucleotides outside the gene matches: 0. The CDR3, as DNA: TGTGCCAGCAGGGGACAGGGGAACACTGAAGCTTTCTTT. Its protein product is CASRGQGNTEAFF.

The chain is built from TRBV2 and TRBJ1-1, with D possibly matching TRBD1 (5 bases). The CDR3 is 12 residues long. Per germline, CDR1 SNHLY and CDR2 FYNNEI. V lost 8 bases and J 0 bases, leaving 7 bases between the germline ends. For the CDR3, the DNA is TGTGCCAGCCGACAGTTGAACACTGAAGCTTTCTTT. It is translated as CASRQLNTEAFF.

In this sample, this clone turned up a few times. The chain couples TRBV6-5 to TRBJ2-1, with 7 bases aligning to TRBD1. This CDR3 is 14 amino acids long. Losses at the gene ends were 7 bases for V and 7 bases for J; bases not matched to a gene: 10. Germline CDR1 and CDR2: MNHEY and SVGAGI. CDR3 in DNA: TGTGCCAGCACCCTCAGAACAGGGGTGAATGAGCAGTTCTTC. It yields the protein CASTLRTGVNEQFF.

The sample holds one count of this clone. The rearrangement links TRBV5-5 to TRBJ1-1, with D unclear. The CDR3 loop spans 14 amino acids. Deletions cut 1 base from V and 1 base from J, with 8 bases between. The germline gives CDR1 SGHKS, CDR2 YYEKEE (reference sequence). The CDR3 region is CASSLWAGNTEAFF. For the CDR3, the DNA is TGTGCCAGCAGCTTGTGGGCCGGGAACACTGAAGCTTTCTTT.

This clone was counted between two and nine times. The CDR3 protein is CASRARMGPNQPQHF. The CDR3 DNA reads as TGTGCCAGCAGGGCCCGAATGGGCCCCAATCAGCCCCAGCATTTT. This sequence joins TRBV6-1 and TRBJ1-5; no clear D gene. Per the germline V gene, CDR1 is MNHNS and CDR2 is SASEGT. The CDR3 extends over 15 amino acids. The V gene lost 6 bases and the J gene lost 3 bases, with 15 bases spanning the gap.